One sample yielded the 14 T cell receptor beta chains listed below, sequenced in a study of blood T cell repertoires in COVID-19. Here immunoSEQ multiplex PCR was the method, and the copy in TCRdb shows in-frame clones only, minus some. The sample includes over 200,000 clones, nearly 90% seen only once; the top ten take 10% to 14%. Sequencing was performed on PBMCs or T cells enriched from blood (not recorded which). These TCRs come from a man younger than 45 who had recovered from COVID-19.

CDR3 bases: TGTGCCAGCAGCCCCTGGGGGGGAAGCTCCTACAATGAGCAGTTCTTC. Amino acids: CASSPWGGSSYNEQFF. This rearrangement joins TRBV9 to TRBJ2-1; 7 nucleotides line up with TRBD2. CDR3 size: 16 residues. The V gene's germline CDR1 is SGDLS and CDR2 YYNGEE. Trimming removed 4 bases from V and 0 bases from J; junction bases left unmatched: 7.

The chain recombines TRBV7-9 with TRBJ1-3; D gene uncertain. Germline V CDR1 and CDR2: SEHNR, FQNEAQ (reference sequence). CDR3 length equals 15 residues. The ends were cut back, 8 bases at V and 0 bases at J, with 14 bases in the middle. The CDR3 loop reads CASATAVASGNTIYF. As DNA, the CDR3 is TGTGCCAGCGCTACTGCGGTCGCCTCTGGAAACACCATATATTTT. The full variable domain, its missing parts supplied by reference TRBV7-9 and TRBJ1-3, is DTGVSQNPRHKITKRGQNVTFRCDPISEHNRLYWYRQTLGQGPEFLTYFQNEAQLEKSRLLSDRFSAERPKGSFSTLEIQRTEQGDSAMYLCASATAVASGNTIYFGEGSWLTVV.

CDR3 amino acids: CASSSSAARMNTEAFF. Here the CDR3 DNA reads TGTGCCAGCAGTTCCTCCGCGGCAAGGATGAACACTGAAGCTTTCTTT. The rearrangement uses TRBV27 and TRBJ1-1, with D hard to call. Germline-derived CDR1 and CDR2 are MNHEY and SMNVEV (reference sequence). V was trimmed by 4 bases and J by 0 bases, leaving 15 bases between them. The CDR3 totals 16 residues.

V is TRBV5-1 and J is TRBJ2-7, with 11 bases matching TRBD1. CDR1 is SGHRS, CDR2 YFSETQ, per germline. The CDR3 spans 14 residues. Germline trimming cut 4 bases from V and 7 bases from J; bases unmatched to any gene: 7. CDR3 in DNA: TGCGCCAGCAGCACTGGAGGGACAGGGGGTGAGCAGTACTTC. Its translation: CASSTGGTGGEQYF.

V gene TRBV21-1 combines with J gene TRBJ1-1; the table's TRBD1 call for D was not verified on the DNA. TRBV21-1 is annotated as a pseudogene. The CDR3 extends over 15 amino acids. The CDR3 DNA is TGTGCCAGCAGCAACATAGGACAGGTGGGCACTGAAGCTTTCTTT. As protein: CASSNIGQVGTEAFF.

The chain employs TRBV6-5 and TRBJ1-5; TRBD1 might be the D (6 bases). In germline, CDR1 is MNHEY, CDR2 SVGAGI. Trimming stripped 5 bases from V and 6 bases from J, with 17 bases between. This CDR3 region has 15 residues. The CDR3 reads CASSPRTVWGQPQHF. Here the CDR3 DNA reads TGTGCCAGCAGTCCACGGACAGTATGGGGTCAGCCCCAGCATTTT.

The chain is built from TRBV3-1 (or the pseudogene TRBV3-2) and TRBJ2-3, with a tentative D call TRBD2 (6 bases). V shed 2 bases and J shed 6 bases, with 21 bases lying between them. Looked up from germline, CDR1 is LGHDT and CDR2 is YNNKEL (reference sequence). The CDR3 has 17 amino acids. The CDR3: CASSQIPRRGMRDTQYF. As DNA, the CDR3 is TGTGCCAGCAGCCAAATCCCCCGGCGGGGCATGCGGGATACGCAGTATTTT.

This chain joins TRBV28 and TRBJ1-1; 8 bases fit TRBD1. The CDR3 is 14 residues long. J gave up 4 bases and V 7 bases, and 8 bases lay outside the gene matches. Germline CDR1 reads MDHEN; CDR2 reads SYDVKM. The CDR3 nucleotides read TGTGCCAGCAAGATGGACAGGGCTGGCACTGAAGCTTTCTTT. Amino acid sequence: CASKMDRAGTEAFF. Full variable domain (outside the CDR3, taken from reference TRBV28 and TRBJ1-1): DVKVTQSSRYLVKRTGEKVFLECVQDMDHENMFWYRQDPGLGLRLIYFSYDVKMKEKGDIPEGYSVSREKKERFSLILESASTNQTSMYLCASKMDRAGTEAFFGQGTRLTVV.

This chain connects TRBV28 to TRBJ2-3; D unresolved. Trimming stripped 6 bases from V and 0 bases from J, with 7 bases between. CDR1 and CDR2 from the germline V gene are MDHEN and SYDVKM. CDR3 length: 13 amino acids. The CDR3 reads CASRQTSTDTQYF. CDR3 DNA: TGTGCCAGCAGGCAGACTAGCACAGATACGCAGTATTTT.

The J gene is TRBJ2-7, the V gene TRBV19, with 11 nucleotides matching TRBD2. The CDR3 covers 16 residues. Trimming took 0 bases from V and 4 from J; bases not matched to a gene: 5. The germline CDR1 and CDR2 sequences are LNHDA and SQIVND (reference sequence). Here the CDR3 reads CASSIELAGVGYEQYF. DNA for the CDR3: TGTGCCAGTAGTATAGAACTAGCGGGAGTTGGTTACGAGCAGTACTTC.

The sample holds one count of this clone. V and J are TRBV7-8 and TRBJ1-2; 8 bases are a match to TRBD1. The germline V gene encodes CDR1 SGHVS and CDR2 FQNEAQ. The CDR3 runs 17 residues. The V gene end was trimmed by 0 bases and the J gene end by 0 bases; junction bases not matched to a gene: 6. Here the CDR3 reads CASSLARPGGSNYGYTF. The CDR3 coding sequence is TGTGCCAGCAGCTTAGCGCGGCCAGGGGGCTCTAACTATGGCTACACCTTC.

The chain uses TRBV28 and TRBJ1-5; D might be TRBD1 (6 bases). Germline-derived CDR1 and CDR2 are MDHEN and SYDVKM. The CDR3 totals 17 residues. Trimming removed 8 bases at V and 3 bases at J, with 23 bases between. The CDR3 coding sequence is TGTGCCAGCCTGGCGGACAGCCCCGTTTGGGCCAATCAGCCCCAGCATTTT. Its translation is CASLADSPVWANQPQHF.

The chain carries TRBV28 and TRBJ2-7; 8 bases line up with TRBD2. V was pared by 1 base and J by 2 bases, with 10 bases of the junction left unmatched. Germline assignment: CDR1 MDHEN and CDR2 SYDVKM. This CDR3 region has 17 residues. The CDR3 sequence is CASSLSRVAGSTYEQYF. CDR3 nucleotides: TGTGCCAGCAGTTTATCCCGGGTAGCGGGATCAACCTACGAGCAGTACTTC.

The CDR3 protein is CASSKQGLTKETQYF. The CDR3 DNA sequence: TGTGCCAGCAGCAAACAGGGCCTAACCAAAGAGACCCAGTACTTC. The chain has TRBV6-5 and TRBJ2-5; TRBD1 might be the D (6 bases). Germline values: CDR1 MNHEY, CDR2 SVGAGI. V dropped 6 bases and J dropped 3 bases, with 17 bases sitting between them. The CDR3 length is 15 residues.